This TCR beta chain stems from a study of blood T cell repertoires in COVID-19. Study-level background: There were acute and convalescent COVID-19 samples, and they came from the United States, Italy and Spain. The cDNA or gDNA used as material had been derived from T cells, B-cell-depleted T cells, or PBMCs.

CDR3 length equals 16 residues. The junction had 12 bases not matched to a gene; V was cut back by 2 bases and J by 7 bases. CDR1 and CDR2 from the germline V gene are LGHDT and YNNKEL (reference sequence). Those enrolled in Seattle joined during active infection and were followed longitudinally afterward. Sequenced by immunoSEQ multiplex PCR; TCRdb stores in-frame clones only, minus some. The sample records about 98,000 clones, approximately 90% being singletons. Specimen: peripheral blood. The V and J genes are TRBV3-1 (or the pseudogene TRBV3-2) and TRBJ2-5, with TRBD2 matching 8 bases. The sequence derives from a woman aged 50 to 65 with COVID-19, enrolled during active disease. DNA of the CDR3: TGTGCCAGCAGCCAACGCGCGGTAGCGGGGATGGGGACCCAGTACTTC. Protein: CASSQRAVAGMGTQYF.